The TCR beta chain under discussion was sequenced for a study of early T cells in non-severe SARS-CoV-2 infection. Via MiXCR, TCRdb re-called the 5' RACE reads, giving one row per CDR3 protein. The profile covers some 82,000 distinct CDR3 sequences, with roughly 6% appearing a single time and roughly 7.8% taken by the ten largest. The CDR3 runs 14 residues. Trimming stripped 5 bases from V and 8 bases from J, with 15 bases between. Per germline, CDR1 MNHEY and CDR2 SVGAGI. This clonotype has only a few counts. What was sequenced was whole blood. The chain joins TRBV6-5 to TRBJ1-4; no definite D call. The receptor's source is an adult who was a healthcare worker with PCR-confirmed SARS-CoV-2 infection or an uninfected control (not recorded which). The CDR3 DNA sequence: TGTGCCAGCAGTACCGTACCGGGTGGGGAAAAACTGTTTTTT. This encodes CASSTVPGGEKLFF.